This T cell receptor (beta chain) was sequenced for a study of blood T cell repertoires in COVID-19. Study details: Samples came from the United States, Italy and Spain, spanning acute and convalescent COVID-19. In each case, the material was cDNA or gDNA derived from T cells, B-cell-depleted T cells, or PBMCs.

Original processing notes: Amplification of reference gene primers provided the estimated nucleated cell counts. Measured with immunoSEQ multiplex PCR; TCRdb has only the in-frame clones, and not every one. V and J calls and clone size are as listed in that table; D and trimming were resolved from the DNA. Among around 99,000 clones, under 90% were seen once, and the ten largest hold less than 8%. Germline assignment: CDR1 SGHAT and CDR2 FQNNGV. The V end lost 4 bases, the J end lost 6 bases, and 16 bases lay between the germline ends. The CDR3 length is 14 residues. This chain connects TRBV11-2 to TRBJ2-7; D is perhaps TRBD2 (5 bases). This TCR derives from a woman in her 50s with acute or convalescent COVID-19. The specimen was peripheral blood. In DNA form, the CDR3 reads TGTGCCAGCAGCTCGGACTGGAAGGAAGGCGAGCAGTACTTC. Its translation is CASSSDWKEGEQYF.